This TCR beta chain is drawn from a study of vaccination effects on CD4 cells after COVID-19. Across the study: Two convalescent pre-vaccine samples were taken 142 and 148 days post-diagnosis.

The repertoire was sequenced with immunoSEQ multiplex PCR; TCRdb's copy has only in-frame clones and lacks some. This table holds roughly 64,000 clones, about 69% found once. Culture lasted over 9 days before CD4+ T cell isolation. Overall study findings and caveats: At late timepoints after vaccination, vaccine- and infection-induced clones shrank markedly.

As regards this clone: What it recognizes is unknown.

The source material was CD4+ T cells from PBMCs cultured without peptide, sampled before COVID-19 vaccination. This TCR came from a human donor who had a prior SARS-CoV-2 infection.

In DNA, the CDR3 is TGTGCCAGCAGCTTTAGGGGGCCTCAAGAGACCCAGTACTTC. It codes for CASSFRGPQETQYF. This chain connects TRBV7-2 to TRBJ2-5; 7 bases map to TRBD1. CDR1 and CDR2 (germline): SGHTA, FQGNSA. CDR3 length equals 14 residues. V gave up 3 bases and J gave up 2 bases; unmatched junction bases: 3. Filled out from reference TRBV7-2 and TRBJ2-5, the complete variable domain reads GAGVSQSPSNKVTEKGKDVELRCDPISGHTALYWYRQSLGQGLEFLIYFQGNSAPDKSGLPSDRFSAERTGGSVSTLTIQRTQQEDSAVYLCASSFRGPQETQYFGPGTRLLVL.